Sequencing of this T cell receptor (beta chain) was carried out in a study of Graves' ophthalmopathy and Graves' hyperthyroidism. Findings and caveats of the study: Sensitivity reached about 70% and specificity under 85% when the model predicted ophthalmopathy progression.

The CDR3 is 13 amino acids. V gave up 7 bases and J gave up 4 bases; unmatched junction bases: 7. The germline V gene has CDR1 MNHEY and CDR2 SMNVEV (reference sequence). Turning to this clonotype: Its antigen is as yet unknown.

Hyperthyroidism was classified as stable if no ophthalmopathy occurred within 18 months of follow-up. The authors enrolled newly diagnosed hyperthyroidism patients aged 18 to 65 with under 2 months' duration. The diagnostic workup employed clinical symptoms, serum thyroxine, TRAb, thyroid ultrasound and orbital computed tomography. The TCR beta CDR3 regions underwent amplification from RNA transcripts. Second-round multiplex PCR came after a first-round RT-PCR that employed HTBI primers. Via MiXCR, TCRdb re-called the multiplex PCR reads, giving one row per CDR3 protein. This table holds 500,000 to 700,000 distinct CDR3 sequences, approximately 21% found once.

The rearrangement uses TRBV27 and TRBJ2-7; TRBD2 aligns across 7 bases. The receptor's source is a woman under 30 with stable Graves' hyperthyroidism. Some clones in this sample may be carry-over from other donors' samples. The sequenced material came from peripheral blood. In nucleotides, the CDR3 is TGTGCCAGCACTTCACGAGCGGGGTACGAGCAGTACTTC. Protein sequence: CASTSRAGYEQYF.